These 27 T cell receptor beta chains share one sample of origin, sequenced in a study of blood T cells in healthy people across ages. The authors ran a second PCR of roughly 6 to 12 cycles using a sample-barcoded 5' primer and a J-beta primer mix. TCRdb reanalysed the 5' RACE reads using MiXCR and keeps one entry per CDR3 protein. The data hold about 830,000 distinct CDR3 sequences, with about 62% observed a single time. The sequencing sample was made of blood. The receptors derive from a man under 40 in good health.

The V and J genes are TRBV6-2 or TRBV6-3 and TRBJ2-3; 11 bases are a match to TRBD2. The junction had 8 bases not matched to a gene; V was cut back by 1 base and J by 8 bases. From germline, CDR1 is MNHEY and CDR2 SVGEGT. This CDR3 is 16 amino acids long. CDR3 bases: TGTGCCAGCAGTTACTGGGGGACTAGCGGCGGTTCTACGCAGTATTTT. The encoded protein is CASSYWGTSGGSTQYF.

This clonotype has a handful of counts. The chain employs TRBV5-6 and TRBJ2-7; D unresolved. V was shortened by 2 bases and J by 1 base, with 13 bases between the two germline ends. There are 15 residues in the CDR3. CDR1 and CDR2 from the germline V gene are SGHDT and YYEEEE. The CDR3 region has the DNA TGTGCCAGCAGCTTCCTGGACGGAAGGTCCTACGAGCAGTACTTC. Translation gives CASSFLDGRSYEQYF.

V is TRBV4-1 and J is TRBJ1-2; 7 bases fit TRBD1. V gave up 3 bases and J gave up 10 bases; unmatched junction bases: 8. Germline assignment: CDR1 MGHRA and CDR2 YSYEKL. The CDR3 covers 13 residues. In DNA form, the CDR3 reads TGCGCCAGCAGCCAGTCCCGGGACAGCCTCTACACCTTC. Encoded protein: CASSQSRDSLYTF.

This clonotype appeared a few times. The rearrangement uses TRBV29-1 and TRBJ2-5; 8 bases are a match to TRBD2. Germline V gene data show CDR1 as SQVTM and CDR2 as ANQGSEA. The J segment lost 0 bases and the V segment lost 0 bases, leaving 6 bases of the junction unmatched. The CDR3 extends over 16 amino acids. The CDR3 here is CSVEDLLAEYQETQYF. DNA of the CDR3: TGCAGCGTTGAAGATTTACTAGCGGAGTACCAAGAGACCCAGTACTTC. The full variable domain, rest sourced from reference TRBV29-1 and TRBJ2-5, is SAVISQKPSRDICQRGTSLTIQCQVDSQVTMMFWYRQQPGQSLTLIATANQGSEATYESGFVIDKFPISRPNLTFSTLTVSNMSPEDSSIYLCSVEDLLAEYQETQYFGPGTRLLVL.

This clonotype was counted once. One end of the junction varies from germline; a read error may be responsible. The chain recombines TRBV6-2 or TRBV6-3 with TRBJ2-2, with 8 bases aligning to TRBD2. Germline V gene data show CDR1 as MNHEY and CDR2 as SVGEGT. The CDR3 has 18 residues. The CDR3 protein is CAGSYFSPGGPNTGELFF. Written as DNA, the CDR3 is TGTGCCGGCAGTTACTTCTCCCCGGGGGGGCCCAACACCGGGGAGCTGTTTTTT.

The J gene is TRBJ2-5, the V gene TRBV20-1, with D perhaps matching TRBD1 (6 bases). Trimming pared 1 base from V and 4 bases from J, leaving 13 bases between. The CDR3 spans 14 residues. Germline values: CDR1 DFQATT, CDR2 SNEGSKA (reference sequence). The CDR3 loop reads CSARVNRVGETQYF. The DNA for the CDR3 is TGCAGTGCTAGAGTAAACAGGGTGGGAGAGACCCAGTACTTC.

V and J are TRBV4-3 and TRBJ1-2; no firm D call. The CDR3 runs 15 residues. The ends were cut back, 1 base at V and 3 bases at J, with 12 bases in the middle. The germline V gene encodes CDR1 LGHNA and CDR2 YSLEER. Written as DNA, the CDR3 is TGCGCCAGCAGCCAAGCATTAGGGAGTTACTATGGCTACACCTTC. It translates to CASSQALGSYYGYTF.

The chain recombines TRBV5-1 with TRBJ2-3, with 13 bases identical to TRBD2. The trim removed 4 bases at V and 2 bases at J, leaving 4 bases unmatched. This CDR3 contains 16 residues. From germline, CDR1 is SGHRS and CDR2 YFSETQ. The CDR3: CASSPGLAGDTDTQYF. CDR3 DNA sequence: TGCGCCAGCAGCCCAGGACTAGCGGGGGACACAGATACGCAGTATTTT.

The CDR3 sequence: CASSQQGEYVSEQYF. The CDR3, as DNA: TGTGCCAGCAGTCAACAGGGGGAATATGTTAGCGAGCAGTACTTC. This chain connects TRBV6-5 to TRBJ2-7, with 8 positions matching TRBD1. The junction had 12 bases not matched to a gene; V was cut back by 5 bases and J by 6 bases. Germline V gene sequence: CDR1 MNHEY, CDR2 SVGAGI. The CDR3 sequence is 15 residues long.

This rearrangement joins TRBV3-1 to TRBJ2-5, with 7 bases lining up with TRBD2. Looked up from germline, CDR1 is LGHDT and CDR2 is YNNKEL (reference sequence). Unmatched junction bases numbered 4, after V lost 1 base and J lost 5 bases. CDR3 size: 14 residues. CDR3 sequence (DNA): TGTGCCAGCAGCCAAGGAGCGGGGTCGGAGACCCAGTACTTC. It codes for CASSQGAGSETQYF.

The chain has TRBV3-1 and TRBJ2-1, with D possibly TRBD1 on 5 matching bases. Germline V gene lookup returns CDR1 LGHDT and CDR2 YNNKEL (reference sequence). The V and J ends lost 3 bases and 5 bases respectively, with 11 bases between them. This CDR3 comprises 14 residues. CDR3 residues: CASSQFLGDNEQFF. The CDR3 DNA is TGTGCCAGCAGCCAGTTCCTAGGGGACAATGAGCAGTTCTTC.

Comment on this clonotype: One junction end disagrees with the germline gene, perhaps due to a read error. Here the CDR3 DNA reads TGTGTCAGCAGCCTCAATTTAGGGGCCCAAGAGACCCAGTACTTC. Translation gives CVSSLNLGAQETQYF. V gene TRBV7-2 combines with J gene TRBJ2-5, with D possibly matching TRBD1 (5 bases). In germline, CDR1 is SGHTA, CDR2 FQGNSA. The CDR3 runs to 15 residues.

This rearrangement joins TRBV21-1 to TRBJ1-2. TRBV21-1 is a documented pseudogene. There are 15 residues in the CDR3. This chain's CDR3 is CASSLPGDRVGGYTF. CDR3 nucleotides: TGTGCCAGCAGCCTACCGGGAGACAGGGTAGGCGGCTACACCTTC.

This clonotype was observed at least ten times. One end of the junction does not line up with germline, which may come from a read error. The chain is built from TRBV5-1 and TRBJ2-1; the D gene is possibly TRBD1 (5 bases). Germline CDR1 and CDR2: SGHRS and YFSETQ. The CDR3 is 11 amino acids. This chain's CDR3 is CASSLGVEQFF. CDR3 nucleotides: TGTGCCAGCAGCTTAGGGGTTGAGCAGTTCTTC.

The chain carries TRBV9 and TRBJ2-3, with D hard to call. Germline V gene sequence: CDR1 SGDLS, CDR2 YYNGEE. This CDR3 spans 16 amino acids. Trimming removed 1 base from V and 0 bases from J, with 12 bases in between. In DNA, the CDR3 is TGTGCCAGCAGCGTAACGGCAATTCACAGCACAGATACGCAGTATTTT. It translates to CASSVTAIHSTDTQYF.

This sequence joins TRBV2 and TRBJ2-6, with TRBD1 matching over 9 bases. The CDR3 loop spans 17 amino acids. The V gene's germline CDR1 is SNHLY and CDR2 FYNNEI. J lost 0 bases, V lost 5 bases, and 5 bases had no gene match. The CDR3 reads CASSTRDRDSGANVLTF. Here the CDR3 DNA reads TGTGCCAGCAGTACCCGGGACAGGGACTCTGGGGCCAACGTCCTGACTTTC.

Concerning this clonotype: A much larger clone sits a single nucleotide away, making a read error possible. The chain is built from TRBV7-2 and TRBJ2-7, with 7 bases matching TRBD2. This CDR3 has 14 amino acids. The V gene end was trimmed by 5 bases and the J gene end by 2 bases; junction bases not matched to a gene: 6. Germline CDR1 and CDR2: SGHTA and FQGNSA. The CDR3 coding sequence is TGTGCCAGCAGCGACGGGGGAGGGGCCTACGAGCAGTACTTC. Encoded protein: CASSDGGGAYEQYF.

The rearrangement uses TRBV12-3 or TRBV12-4 and TRBJ2-4; D might be TRBD2 (6 bases). V lost 9 bases and J lost 14, with 23 bases in between. This CDR3 spans 13 amino acids. Here the CDR3 reads CARTGGAAHSKYF. CDR3 nucleotide sequence: TGTGCCAGAACCGGCGGGGCAGCGCATTCGAAGTACTTC.

The chain couples TRBV12-3 or TRBV12-4 to TRBJ2-1, with a possible D match to TRBD1 (5 bases). The V and J ends lost 7 bases and 5 bases respectively, with 18 bases between them. This CDR3 has 15 residues. CDR3 region: CASTSRQTYDNEQFF. The CDR3 coding sequence is TGTGCCAGCACTTCTCGACAGACCTACGACAATGAGCAGTTCTTC.

With regard to this clonotype: The junction does not match germline at one end; this may be a read error. This CDR3 reads CGAIAQNIQYF. The CDR3 region has the DNA TGCGGTGCTATCGCCCAAAACATTCAGTACTTC. The chain uses TRBV20-1 and TRBJ2-4; the D is unclear. CDR1 is DFQATT and CDR2 is SNEGSKA in the germline V gene (reference sequence). The CDR3 extends over 11 amino acids.

The V call is TRBV11-2, the J call TRBJ2-1, with 12 bases identical to TRBD1. The CDR3 runs to 14 residues. J was trimmed by 10 bases and V by 5 bases; bases with no gene match: 6. Germline V gives CDR1 SGHAT, CDR2 FQNNGV. This CDR3 is CASSRGTGGYEQFF. The CDR3 coding sequence is TGTGCCAGCAGCCGCGGGACAGGGGGCTACGAGCAGTTCTTC.

Concerning this clonotype itself: This could be a read error, since a much larger clone is one nucleotide away. The V gene is TRBV11-2, the J gene TRBJ2-3, with 8 bases fitting TRBD2. V shed 3 bases and J 1 base; nucleotides not matched to a gene: 12. The length of the CDR3 is 18 residues. Per the germline V gene, CDR1 is SGHAT and CDR2 is FQNNGV. The CDR3 protein is CASSLERTGTRGTDTQYF. CDR3 sequence (DNA): TGTGCCAGCAGCTTGGAGAGGACTGGGACTAGGGGCACAGATACGCAGTATTTT. Combining the CDR3 with reference TRBV11-2 and TRBJ2-3 gives the whole variable domain EAGVAQSPRYKIIEKRQSVAFWCNPISGHATLYWYQQILGQGPKLLIQFQNNGVVDDSQLPKDRFSAERLKGVDSTLKIQPAKLEDSAVYLCASSLERTGTRGTDTQYFGPGTRLTVL.

The chain combines TRBV5-6 with TRBJ1-4; 9 bases are shared with TRBD1. This CDR3 is built from 14 residues. Germline loops: CDR1 SGHDT, CDR2 YYEEEE. Trimming cost V 4 bases and J 10 bases; bases outside gene matches: 8. The CDR3 DNA is TGTGCCAGCAGCGGGACAGGGACTCCCGGAAAACTGTTTTTT. Its translation: CASSGTGTPGKLFF.

The chain uses TRBV4-3 and TRBJ1-1, with D possibly matching TRBD1 (5 bases). Germline V lookup: CDR1 LGHNA, CDR2 YSLEER. The CDR3 runs 15 residues. Trimming removed 4 bases from V and 1 base from J, with 13 bases in between. The CDR3 protein is CASSPRGGANTEAFF. CDR3 DNA sequence: TGCGCCAGCAGCCCCCGAGGTGGGGCGAACACTGAAGCTTTCTTT.

V is TRBV20-1 and J is TRBJ2-3, with 8 bases that match TRBD2. Germline V lookup: CDR1 DFQATT, CDR2 SNEGSKA (reference sequence). CDR3 length: 16 residues. As DNA, the CDR3 is TGCAGCCAAACGACTTTGGGACTAGTTGTCGCAGATACGCAGTATTTT. Its translation is CSQTTLGLVVADTQYF.

The chain recombines TRBV4-2 with TRBJ2-1, with 10 bases aligning to TRBD2. Germline CDR1 reads LGHNA; CDR2 reads YNFKEQ. V dropped 1 base and J dropped 6; count of bases not matched to a gene: 9. This CDR3 spans 17 amino acids. This CDR3 is CASSQGPERGGSNEQFF. The DNA for the CDR3 is TGTGCCAGCAGCCAAGGGCCGGAGCGGGGGGGCTCCAATGAGCAGTTCTTC.

J is TRBJ2-4 and V is TRBV5-1; 8 bases are shared with TRBD1. The better agreement between TRBJ2-7 and the DNA end casts doubt on the J call. The CDR3 is made up of 14 amino acids. The germline V gene has CDR1 SGHRS and CDR2 YFSETQ. The CDR3 reads CASSMDRAWDEQYF. The CDR3 DNA sequence: TGCGCCAGCAGCATGGACAGGGCCTGGGACGAGCAGTACTTC.